Following are 10 T cell receptor beta chains from one sample sequenced in a study of cytomegalovirus exposure and HLA in healthy donors (dated by TCRdb to 2017 to 2019). Library method: the immunoSEQ multiplex PCR assay. For the multiplex PCR, a mixture combining 60 forward primers for TCR Vbeta segments and 13 reverse primers for TCR Jbeta segments was used. What TCRdb holds here is the immuneACCESS table cut down to in-frame rearrangements. Part of the clones is not present; checked against another copy, under half of the missing clones reflect an unresolved V gene, and the others are unexplained. The sample yields tens of thousands of clones; approximately 88% were counted once. The ten largest clones capture roughly 2.4% of the sample. Specimen: PBMCs. The source is a woman between 50 and 59 years old in good health and CMV-seronegative.

This clone was recorded only once. V gene TRBV28 combines with J gene TRBJ2-3; 16 bases are a match to TRBD2. The CDR3 spans 18 residues. The trim removed 5 bases at V and 4 bases at J, leaving 9 bases unmatched. From germline, CDR1 is MDHEN and CDR2 SYDVKM. The CDR3: CASSPAGLAGGVPDTQYF. CDR3 bases: TGTGCCAGCAGTCCCGCGGGACTAGCGGGAGGGGTCCCAGATACGCAGTATTTT.

CDR3 bases: TGTGCCAGCAGCTCGGACAGGGGGCCGACCGGGGAGCTGTTTTTT. Its translation is CASSSDRGPTGELFF. This sequence joins TRBV11-3 and TRBJ2-2; TRBD1 matches at 11 bases. Losses at the gene ends were 4 bases for V and 5 bases for J; bases not matched to a gene: 3. CDR1 is SGHNT and CDR2 is YENEEA in the germline V gene. This CDR3 spans 15 amino acids.

The chain is built from TRBV19 and TRBJ2-1, with D perhaps TRBD2 (7 bases). The CDR3 is made up of 14 amino acids. In germline, CDR1 is LNHDA, CDR2 SQIVND (reference sequence). V lost 2 bases and J 8 bases, leaving 13 bases between the germline ends. The CDR3 protein is CASSIRRGGDEQFF. CDR3 nucleotide sequence: TGTGCCAGTAGTATAAGGAGGGGGGGCGATGAGCAGTTCTTC.

The V call is TRBV18, the J call TRBJ2-3, with a possible D match to TRBD2 (6 bases). V lost 3 bases to trimming and J lost 8 bases, with 39 bases between them. CDR1 is KGHSH, CDR2 LQKENI, per germline. The CDR3 has 22 residues. The chain's CDR3 is CASSPENSRTELLTKPGGTQYF. The CDR3 DNA reads TGTGCCAGCTCACCCGAGAACTCCAGGACTGAACTCCTCACGAAGCCCGGGGGTACGCAGTATTTT.

CDR3 residues: CASRWAQGDDGYTF. For the CDR3, the DNA is TGTGCCAGTAGGTGGGCCCAGGGGGATGATGGCTACACCTTC. The V and J genes are TRBV19 and TRBJ1-2; TRBD1 matches 7 bases. The CDR3 extends over 14 amino acids. Germline V CDR1 and CDR2: LNHDA, SQIVND (reference sequence). Trimming removed 6 bases from V and 6 bases from J; junction bases left unmatched: 10.

The V call is TRBV19, the J call TRBJ2-3; 10 bases are shared with TRBD2. CDR3 size: 15 residues. V was pared by 5 bases and J by 3 bases, with 5 bases of the junction left unmatched. CDR1 is LNHDA, CDR2 SQIVND, per germline (reference sequence). Written as DNA, the CDR3 is TGTGCCAGTAGTGCTAGCGGGAGTGTTACAGATACGCAGTATTTT. It is translated as CASSASGSVTDTQYF.

The V gene is TRBV7-3, the J gene TRBJ2-3; TRBD2 aligns across 10 bases. The CDR3 is 17 amino acids. Germline values: CDR1 SGHTA, CDR2 FQGTGA. The junction had 9 bases not matched to a gene; V was cut back by 4 bases and J by 2 bases. CDR3 coding DNA: TGTGCCAGCAGCTGGGGCGTCGGACTAGCGGACACAGATACGCAGTATTTT. It is translated as CASSWGVGLADTDTQYF.

V gene TRBV30 combines with J gene TRBJ1-1; D unclear. CDR1 and CDR2 from the germline V gene are GTSNPN and SVGIG (reference sequence). The CDR3 is 14 amino acids. V lost 3 bases, J lost 4 bases, and 15 bases lay in between. The CDR3 nucleotides are TGTGCCTGGAGCAACCGAGCTTTGAGCACTGAAGCTTTCTTT. Translated, it gives CAWSNRALSTEAFF.

The chain recombines TRBV7-3 with TRBJ1-1, with TRBD1 matching over 9 bases. The trim removed 4 bases at V and 4 bases at J, leaving 4 bases unmatched. CDR1 and CDR2 (germline): SGHTA, FQGTGA. CDR3 length: 14 amino acids. CDR3 region: CASSWTGATTEAFF. CDR3 DNA sequence: TGTGCCAGCAGCTGGACAGGGGCCACCACTGAAGCTTTCTTT.

The gene calls are TRBV4-3 and TRBJ1-6; no clear D. This CDR3 comprises 13 residues. Germline CDR1 reads LGHNA; CDR2 reads YSLEER. Trimming took off 1 base at V and 11 bases at J, with 9 bases between the two ends. CDR3: CASSQVTIAPLHF. The DNA for the CDR3 is TGCGCCAGCAGCCAAGTAACAATTGCACCCCTCCACTTT.